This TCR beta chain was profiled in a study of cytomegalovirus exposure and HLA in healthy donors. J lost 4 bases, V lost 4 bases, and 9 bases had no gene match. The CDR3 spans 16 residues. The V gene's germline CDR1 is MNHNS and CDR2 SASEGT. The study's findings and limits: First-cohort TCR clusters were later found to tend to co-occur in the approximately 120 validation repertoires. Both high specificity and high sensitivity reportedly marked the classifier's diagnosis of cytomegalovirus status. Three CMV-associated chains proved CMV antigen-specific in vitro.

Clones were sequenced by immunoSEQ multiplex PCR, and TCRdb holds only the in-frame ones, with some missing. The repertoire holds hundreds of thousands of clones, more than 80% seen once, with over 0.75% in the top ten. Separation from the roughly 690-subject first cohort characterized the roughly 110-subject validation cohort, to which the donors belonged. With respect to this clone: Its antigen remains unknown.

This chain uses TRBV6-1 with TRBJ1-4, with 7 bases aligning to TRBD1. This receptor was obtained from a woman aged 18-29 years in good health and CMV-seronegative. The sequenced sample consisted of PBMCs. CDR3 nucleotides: TGTGCCAGCAGTGCCCAACCGGGACAGCTTAATGAAAAACTGTTTTTT. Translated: CASSAQPGQLNEKLFF.